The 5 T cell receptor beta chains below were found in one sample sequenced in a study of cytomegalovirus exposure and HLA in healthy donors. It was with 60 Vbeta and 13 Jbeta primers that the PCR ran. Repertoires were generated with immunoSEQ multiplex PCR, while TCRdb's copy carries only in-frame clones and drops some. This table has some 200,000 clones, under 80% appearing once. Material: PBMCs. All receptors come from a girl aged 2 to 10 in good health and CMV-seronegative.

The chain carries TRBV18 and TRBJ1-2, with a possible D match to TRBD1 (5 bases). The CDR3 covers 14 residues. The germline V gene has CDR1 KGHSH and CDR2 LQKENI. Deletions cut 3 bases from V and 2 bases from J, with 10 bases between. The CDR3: CASSPKEGNYGYTF. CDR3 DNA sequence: TGTGCCAGCTCACCGAAGGAGGGGAACTATGGCTACACCTTC.

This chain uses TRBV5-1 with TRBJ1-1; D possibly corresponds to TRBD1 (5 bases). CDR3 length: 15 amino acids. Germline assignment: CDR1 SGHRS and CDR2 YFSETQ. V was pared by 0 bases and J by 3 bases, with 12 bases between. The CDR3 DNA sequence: TGCGCCAGCAGCTTGGCCCCCGGGGGGGACACTGAAGCTTTCTTT. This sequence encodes CASSLAPGGDTEAFF.

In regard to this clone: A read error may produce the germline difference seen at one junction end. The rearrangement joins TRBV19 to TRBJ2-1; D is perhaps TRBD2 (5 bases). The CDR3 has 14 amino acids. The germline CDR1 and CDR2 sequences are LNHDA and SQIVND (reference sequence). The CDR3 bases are TGTGCCAGTTCCCTTCTGGAGCGGAGGAATGATCAGTTCTTC. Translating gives CASSLLERRNDQFF.

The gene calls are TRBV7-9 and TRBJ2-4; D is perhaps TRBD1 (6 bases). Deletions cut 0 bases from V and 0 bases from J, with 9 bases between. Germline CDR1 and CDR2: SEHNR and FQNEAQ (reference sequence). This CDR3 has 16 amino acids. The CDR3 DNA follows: TGTGCCAGCAGCTTAGCGATAGGGGGAGCCAAAAACATTCAGTACTTC. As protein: CASSLAIGGAKNIQYF.

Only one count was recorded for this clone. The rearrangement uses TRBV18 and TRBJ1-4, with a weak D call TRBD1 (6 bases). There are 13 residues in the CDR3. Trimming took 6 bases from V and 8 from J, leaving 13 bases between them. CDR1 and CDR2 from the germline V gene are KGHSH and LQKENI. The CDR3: CASSPPGDEKLFF. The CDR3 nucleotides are TGTGCCAGCTCCCCCCCAGGGGACGAAAAACTGTTTTTT.